The 6 T cell receptor beta chains presented below share a single source sample, sequenced in a study of blood T cell repertoires in COVID-19. Clones were sequenced by immunoSEQ multiplex PCR, and TCRdb holds only the in-frame ones, with some missing. The table has about 400,000 clones, nearly 90% seen once; the top ten hold 1.5% to 2%. The sequenced material came from PBMCs or T cells enriched from blood (not recorded which). The receptors originated from a woman under 30 with acute COVID-19.

CDR3 DNA sequence: TGTGCCAGCAGTCTGACGACAGGGAGAGTTAATCAGCCCCAGCATTTT. This translates into CASSLTTGRVNQPQHF. The chain combines TRBV27 with TRBJ1-5; 7 bases line up with TRBD1. Germline-derived CDR1 and CDR2 are MNHEY and SMNVEV (reference sequence). The CDR3 has 16 residues. J lost 4 bases, V lost 5 bases, and 11 bases had no gene match.

V is TRBV19 and J is TRBJ1-2, with 8 positions matching TRBD1. Trimming cost V 4 bases and J 7 bases; bases outside gene matches: 8. This CDR3 region has 14 residues. Germline CDR1 reads LNHDA; CDR2 reads SQIVND (reference sequence). This CDR3 reads CASSTGTGFGGYTF. CDR3 DNA sequence: TGTGCCAGTAGTACCGGGACAGGTTTCGGTGGCTACACCTTC.

The chain's CDR3 is CASSGTGERNTGELFF. The DNA for the CDR3 is TGTGCCAGCAGCGGAACAGGGGAAAGGAACACCGGGGAGCTGTTTTTT. J is TRBJ2-2 and V is TRBV9; 7 bases fit TRBD1. Per germline, CDR1 SGDLS and CDR2 YYNGEE. V trimming: 3 bases; J trimming: 1 base; junction bases outside the gene matches: 6. This CDR3 has 16 residues.

The chain joins TRBV27 to TRBJ1-6; 7 bases align to TRBD1. Looked up from germline, CDR1 is MNHEY and CDR2 is SMNVEV (reference sequence). This CDR3 contains 15 residues. The V and J ends lost 5 bases and 6 bases, in that order; junction bases with no gene match: 7. The CDR3 protein is CASSLTGVGNSPLHF. CDR3 nucleotide sequence: TGTGCCAGCAGTCTTACAGGGGTAGGTAATTCACCCCTCCACTTT.

CDR3 sequence: CASKDRVQTEAFF. CDR3 bases: TGCGCCAGTAAAGACAGGGTACAAACTGAAGCTTTCTTT. The V and J genes are TRBV5-1 and TRBJ1-1; 7 nucleotides match TRBD1. Trimming took 8 bases from V and 5 from J; bases not matched to a gene: 9. The germline V gene has CDR1 SGHRS and CDR2 YFSETQ. The CDR3 runs to 13 residues. Looking up the rest from reference TRBV5-1 and TRBJ1-1 gives the full variable domain: KAGVTQTPRYLIKTRGQQVTLSCSPISGHRSVSWYQQTPGQGLQFLFEYFSETQRNKGNFPGRFSGRQFSNSRSEMNVSTLELGDSALYLCASKDRVQTEAFFGQGTRLTVV.

This clone was observed once. The V and J genes are TRBV27 and TRBJ1-2; TRBD1 matches 7 bases. The junction had 4 bases not matched to a gene; V was cut back by 5 bases and J by 4 bases. The CDR3 is 13 residues long. The germline V gene encodes CDR1 MNHEY and CDR2 SMNVEV (reference sequence). The CDR3 nucleotides are TGTGCCAGCAGTGTAGGGACAGCCTATGGCTACACCTTC. This encodes CASSVGTAYGYTF.